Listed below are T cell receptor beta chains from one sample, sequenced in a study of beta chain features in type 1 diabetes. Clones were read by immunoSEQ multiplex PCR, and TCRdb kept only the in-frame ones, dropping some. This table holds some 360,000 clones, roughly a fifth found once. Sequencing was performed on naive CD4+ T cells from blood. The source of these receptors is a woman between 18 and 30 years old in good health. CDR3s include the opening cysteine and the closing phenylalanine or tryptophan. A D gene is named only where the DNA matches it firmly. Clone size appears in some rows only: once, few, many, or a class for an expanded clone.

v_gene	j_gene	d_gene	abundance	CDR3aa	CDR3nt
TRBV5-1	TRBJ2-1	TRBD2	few	CASSLVAGSSYEQFF	TGCGCCAGCAGCTTGGTAGCGGGGTCCTCCTACGAGCAGTTCTTC
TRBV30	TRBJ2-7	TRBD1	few	CAWSQSTGEAPSYF	TGTGCCTGGAGTCAATCGACAGGGGAAGCCCCCTCGTACTTC
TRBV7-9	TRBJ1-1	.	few	CASRVPEAFF	TGTGCCAGTAGAGTCCCCGAAGCTTTCTTT
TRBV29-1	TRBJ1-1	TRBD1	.	CSVPTGVYTEAFF	TGCAGCGTGCCAACAGGGGTATACACTGAAGCTTTCTTT
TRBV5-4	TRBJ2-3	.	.	CASRGAISDTQYF	TGTGCCAGCAGGGGGGCCATATCAGATACGCAGTATTTT
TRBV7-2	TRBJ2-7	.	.	CASSLYQGMGEQYF	TGTGCCAGCAGCTTATATCAGGGGATGGGAGAGCAGTACTTC
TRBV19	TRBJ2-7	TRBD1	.	CASSIRQGANEQYF	TGTGCCAGTAGTATACGGCAGGGGGCGAATGAGCAGTACTTC
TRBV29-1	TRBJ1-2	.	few	CTTTRGGGYTF	TGCACCACGACCCGAGGAGGTGGCTACACCTTC
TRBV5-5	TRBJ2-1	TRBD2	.	CASSTAGGPQFF	TGTGCCAGCTCCACAGCGGGAGGACCCCAGTTCTTC
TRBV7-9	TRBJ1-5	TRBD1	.	CASSLRQGGQPQHF	TGTGCCAGCAGCTTAAGACAGGGCGGTCAGCCCCAGCATTTT
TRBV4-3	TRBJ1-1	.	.	CASSPEHLTEAFF	TGCGCCAGCAGCCCAGAACATTTAACTGAAGCTTTCTTT
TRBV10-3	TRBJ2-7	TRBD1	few	CAISSGGSSYEQYF	TGTGCCATCAGTTCAGGGGGAAGCTCCTACGAGCAGTACTTC
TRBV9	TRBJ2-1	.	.	CASSVEENNEQFF	TGTGCCAGCAGCGTCGAGGAGAACAATGAGCAGTTCTTC
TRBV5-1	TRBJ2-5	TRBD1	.	CASTLAGGSHQETQYF	TGCGCCAGCACTCTGGCAGGGGGATCGCACCAAGAGACCCAGTACTTC